The T cell receptor beta chain under discussion was sequenced for a study of low-dose radiotherapy and immunotherapy resistance in tumors. About the research overall: A dose of 300 mg of oral aspirin was taken by patients daily for four cycles from cycle 1 day 1.

Documented time point: before trial treatment. TRAV- and TRBV-specific primers were used for first-strand cDNA, which covered alpha and beta chains. With a constant-region primer and a V-primer adapter, TCRs were subjected to around 20 PCR cycles of amplification. TCRdb re-called the reads through MiXCR, storing one row per CDR3 protein. Seen here are under 95,000 distinct CDR3 sequences, 15% to 20% observed once, and the top ten hold 2.5% to 3%. This CDR3 region has 13 residues. Germline CDR1 and CDR2: MDHEN and SYDVKM. Trimming took off 5 bases at V and 5 bases at J, with 12 bases between the two ends.

The receptor's source is a male donor with prostate cancer. The sample here was PBMCs, taken before treatment. This chain connects TRBV28 to TRBJ2-5; the D gene is possibly TRBD1 (6 bases). The CDR3 nucleotides read TGTGCCAGCAGTACACAGGGATCGGAGACCCAGTACTTC. It codes for CASSTQGSETQYF.